Below, 6 T cell receptor beta chains from the same sample are listed, as sequenced in a study of T cell repertoires in cytomegalovirus infection. No antigen has been identified for these receptors. TCRdb processed the reads anew with MiXCR; each CDR3 protein has one entry. The sample consists of about 830,000 distinct CDR3 sequences, less than 35% of them appearing once. Material: cultured CD8+ T cells from PBMCs, obtained from culture after CMV antigen stimulation. The source of these receptors is a human donor in good health (CMV status not recorded). Some clones in this sample may be carry-over from other donors' samples.

In this sample, this clonotype turned up a few times. V usage is TRBV6-2 or TRBV6-3 and J usage is TRBJ1-1, with a weak D call TRBD1 (5 bases). Looked up from germline, CDR1 is MNHEY and CDR2 is SVGEGT. The germline V and J ends were trimmed by 5 bases and 1 base, with 11 bases remaining between them. This CDR3 is 14 amino acids long. The CDR3 region has the DNA TGTGCCAGCAGTCCAACAGGCTGGAACACTGAAGCTTTCTTT. Translated, it gives CASSPTGWNTEAFF.

This clonotype was seen a few times. This chain links TRBV4-3 with TRBJ2-5; D perhaps matches TRBD2 (7 bases). The CDR3 has 15 amino acids. V gave up 4 bases and J gave up 0 bases, with 12 bases separating them. Germline-derived CDR1 and CDR2 are LGHNA and YSLEER. As DNA, the CDR3 is TGCGCCAGCAGCCTTGGGGGGGCGCACCAAGAGACCCAGTACTTC. It encodes CASSLGGAHQETQYF.

This sequence joins TRBV19 and TRBJ1-2; D is uncertain. V was shortened by 6 bases and J by 4 bases, with 18 bases between the two germline ends. The germline CDR1 and CDR2 sequences are LNHDA and SQIVND (reference sequence). CDR3 length: 15 residues. CDR3 nucleotide sequence: TGTGCCAGTAGCCCCGCTGGGAGTTTCCCCTATGGCTACACCTTC. This sequence encodes CASSPAGSFPYGYTF.

The chain joins TRBV9 to TRBJ1-2; 8 bases align to TRBD1. Per the germline V gene, CDR1 is SGDLS and CDR2 is YYNGEE. Trimming removed 3 bases from V and 4 bases from J; junction bases left unmatched: 14. CDR3 length: 17 residues. The CDR3 sequence is CASSGAGGPAGGYGYTF. The CDR3 bases are TGTGCCAGCAGCGGCGCAGGGGGCCCTGCGGGAGGCTATGGCTACACCTTC.

The chain recombines TRBV7-9 with TRBJ2-1, with D possibly TRBD2 on 6 matching bases. Germline V CDR1 and CDR2: SEHNR, FQNEAQ (reference sequence). V lost 6 bases to trimming and J lost 9 bases, with 12 bases between them. CDR3 length: 12 amino acids. The CDR3 loop reads CASRPGTPEQFF. CDR3 sequence (DNA): TGTGCCAGCAGGCCCGGGACTCCTGAGCAGTTCTTC.

This clonotype was observed a few times. The V and J genes are TRBV12-5 and TRBJ1-1; weak D call: TRBD1 (5 bases). The CDR3 is 12 amino acids. Germline-derived CDR1 and CDR2 are LGHNT and FRNRAP. V was trimmed by 5 bases and J by 6 bases, leaving 10 bases between them. CDR3: CASGNQGPEAFF. The CDR3, as DNA: TGTGCTAGTGGTAATCAGGGACCTGAAGCTTTCTTT. Filled out from reference TRBV12-5 and TRBJ1-1, the complete variable domain reads DARVTQTPRHKVTEMGQEVTMRCQPILGHNTVFWYRQTMMQGLELLAYFRNRAPLDDSGMPKDRFSAEMPDATLATLKIQPSEPRDSAVYFCASGNQGPEAFFGQGTRLTVV.